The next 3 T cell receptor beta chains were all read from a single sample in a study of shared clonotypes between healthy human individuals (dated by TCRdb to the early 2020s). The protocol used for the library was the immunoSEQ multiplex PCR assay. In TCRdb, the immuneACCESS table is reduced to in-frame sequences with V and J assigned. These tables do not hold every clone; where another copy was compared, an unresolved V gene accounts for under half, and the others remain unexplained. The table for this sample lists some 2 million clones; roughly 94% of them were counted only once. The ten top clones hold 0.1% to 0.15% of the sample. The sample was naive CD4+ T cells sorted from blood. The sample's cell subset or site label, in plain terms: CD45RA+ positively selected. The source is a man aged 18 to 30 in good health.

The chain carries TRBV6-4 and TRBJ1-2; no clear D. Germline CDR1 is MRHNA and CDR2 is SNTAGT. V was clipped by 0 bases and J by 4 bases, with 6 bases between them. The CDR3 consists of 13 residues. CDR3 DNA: TGTGCCAGCAGTGACTCGCACGGCTATGGCTACACCTTC. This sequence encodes CASSDSHGYGYTF.

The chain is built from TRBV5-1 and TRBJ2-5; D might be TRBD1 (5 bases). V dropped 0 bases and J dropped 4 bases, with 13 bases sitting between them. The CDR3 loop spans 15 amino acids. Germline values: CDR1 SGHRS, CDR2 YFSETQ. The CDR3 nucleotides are TGCGCCAGCAGCTTGGCCGTGGGGCTCCCAGAGACCCAGTACTTC. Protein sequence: CASSLAVGLPETQYF.

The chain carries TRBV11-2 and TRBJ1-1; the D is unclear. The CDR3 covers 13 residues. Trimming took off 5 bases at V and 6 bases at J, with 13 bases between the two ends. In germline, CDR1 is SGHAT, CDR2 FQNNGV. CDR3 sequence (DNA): TGTGCCAGCAGCCCCCTAACGGGTCCTGAAGCTTTCTTT. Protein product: CASSPLTGPEAFF.